Listed below are T cell receptor beta chains from one sample, sequenced in a study of identical twins. TCRdb reanalysed the 5' RACE reads using MiXCR and keeps one entry per CDR3 protein. The sample lists about 250,000 distinct CDR3 sequences, roughly 7.5% occurring once. The same specimen was also included in a second study, on yellow fever vaccine responses in identical twins.

Material: CD8+ T cells sorted from blood. The source is a woman between 18 and 29 years old in good health. Both conserved end residues are part of each CDR3. The order of the fields is CDR3 DNA, CDR3 protein, D gene, J gene, clone size, V gene. D genes are given only for firm matches. A row's size may be missing; if present it is once, few, many or a size class.

TGTGCCAGCAGCTTAGAATGGCCGCAGTTCTTC CASSLEWPQFF - TRBJ2-1 - TRBV7-2
TGTGCCAGCAGTAGGGGCCAGCCCCAGCATTTT CASSRGQPQHF - TRBJ1-5 few TRBV2
TGTGCCAGCAGTTTAGGGAATCTACCCCTCCACTTT CASSLGNLPLHF - TRBJ1-6 few TRBV12-3/TRBV12-4
TGTGCCAGCAGGCCCTCGAGACAGCCGAACACCGGGGAGCTGTTTTTT CASRPSRQPNTGELFF - TRBJ2-2 many TRBV3-1
TGTGCCAGCATGGGGGATACGCAGTATTTT CASMGDTQYF - TRBJ2-3 many TRBV7-8
TGCAGCGTTGCCGGGACGGATGATAACTATGGCTACACCTTC CSVAGTDDNYGYTF - TRBJ1-2 few TRBV29-1
TGTGCCAGCAGCTCAGGGATAGCTAACTATGGCTACACCTTC CASSSGIANYGYTF - TRBJ1-2 many TRBV9
TGTGCCAGCAGTTACCAGGGAGGCGGCGAGCAGTACTTC CASSYQGGGEQYF - TRBJ2-7 few TRBV6-5
TGCGCCAGCAGCCCACGACAGGGTACGAAGAGGGAACTGTTTTTT CASSPRQGTKRELFF TRBD1 TRBJ1-4 many TRBV4-1
TGTGCCATCTGTTCGTGGGTAGCGGGGGGCCCCAATAGCACAGATACGCAGTATTTT CAICSWVAGGPNSTDTQYF TRBD2 TRBJ2-3 - TRBV6-4
TGTGCCAGCAGTTTAGCCAGAAGAAATGAGCAGTTCTTC CASSLARRNEQFF - TRBJ2-1 many TRBV12-3/TRBV12-4
TGTGCCAGCAGCTTAGATCTTGGGTACCCGAGCTCCTACAATGAGCAGTTCTTC CASSLDLGYPSSYNEQFF - TRBJ2-1 - TRBV11-1
TGTGCCAGCAGCGCTGGACTGGGTTGGGAGACCCAGTACTTC CASSAGLGWETQYF - TRBJ2-5 - TRBV9
TGTGCCAGCAGCTTAGACAGTAGCACAGATACGCAGTATTTT CASSLDSSTDTQYF - TRBJ2-3 many TRBV7-8
TGTGCCAGCAGTTTTAGCGCCTCTGGTGAGCAGTTCTTC CASSFSASGEQFF - TRBJ2-1 - TRBV27
TGTGCCAGCACAGGACTAGCGGGGAGGGATGAGCAGTTCTTC CASTGLAGRDEQFF TRBD2 TRBJ2-1 few TRBV6-1
TGTGCCAGCAGAAACGGACTCGAAGCTTTCTTT CASRNGLEAFF - TRBJ1-1 many TRBV12-3/TRBV12-4
TGTGCCAGCAGCTTATTCCCAGCGCAAAGGCTGGGGGTTAGCACAGATACGCAGTATTTT CASSLFPAQRLGVSTDTQYF - TRBJ2-3 - TRBV7-8
TGTGCCAGCAGCTCGGACGGAAACTATGGCTACACCTTC CASSSDGNYGYTF - TRBJ1-2 many TRBV3-1
TGTGCCAGCAGTTTAGACGGAGACAATCAGCCCCAGCATTTT CASSLDGDNQPQHF - TRBJ1-5 many TRBV27
TGTGCCAGCAGCCCAGAGGGACTTCCCTACAATGAGCAGTTCTTC CASSPEGLPYNEQFF - TRBJ2-1 many TRBV3-1
TGTGCCAGCAGCTCCGCTCTCGGGACAGGGGGCTATCGAGATACGCAGTATTTT CASSSALGTGGYRDTQYF TRBD1 TRBJ2-3 - TRBV11-1
TGCGCCAGCAGCCAAGATAATCTGCGGAGGGAGTACAATGAGCAGTTCTTC CASSQDNLRREYNEQFF - TRBJ2-1 many TRBV4-1
TGTGCCAGCAGTTACTCTGGGACGAGGGGTGAAAAACTGTTTTTT CASSYSGTRGEKLFF - TRBJ1-4 - TRBV6-5
TGTGCCAGCAGCTTAGTGAGGGGCGGCCTGGATACGCAGTATTTT CASSLVRGGLDTQYF - TRBJ2-3 few TRBV11-3
TGCAGTGCCCATCAAGCGGGAGTTGACCCCTACAATGAGCAGTTCTTC CSAHQAGVDPYNEQFF TRBD2 TRBJ2-1 few TRBV20-1
TGTGCCAGCAGTTTACCCGGGGGGCAAGAGACCCAGTACTTC CASSLPGGQETQYF TRBD2 TRBJ2-5 few TRBV28
TGTGCCAGCAGTGACGAGGACAGGGGTCGTCAGCCCCAGCATTTT CASSDEDRGRQPQHF TRBD1 TRBJ1-5 - TRBV2
TGCAGCGTTGACGGGGGCACCGGGGAGCTGTTTTTT CSVDGGTGELFF - TRBJ2-2 few TRBV29-1
TGCAGTGCCAGGGGGACTAGCGGGAGAGGGGATCTCGGGGAGACCCAGTACTTC CSARGTSGRGDLGETQYF TRBD2 TRBJ2-5 many TRBV20-1
TGTGCCAGCAGTTTTTCTAGCGGCACCGGGGAGCTGTTTTTT CASSFSSGTGELFF TRBD2 TRBJ2-2 few TRBV27
TGCGCCAGCAGTGATCTAGTAGGAACAGATACGCAGTATTTT CASSDLVGTDTQYF - TRBJ2-3 few TRBV10-2
TGTGCCAGCAGTTTATACCCTAGCGGGAGGGAGACCCAGTACTTC CASSLYPSGRETQYF TRBD2 TRBJ2-5 few TRBV27
TGTGCCAGCAGCTCAAACGTCGGAGAGACCCAGTACTTC CASSSNVGETQYF - TRBJ2-5 few TRBV27
TGCGCCAGCAGCCAAGATAAATGGACCCAGTACTTC CASSQDKWTQYF - TRBJ2-5 - TRBV4-1